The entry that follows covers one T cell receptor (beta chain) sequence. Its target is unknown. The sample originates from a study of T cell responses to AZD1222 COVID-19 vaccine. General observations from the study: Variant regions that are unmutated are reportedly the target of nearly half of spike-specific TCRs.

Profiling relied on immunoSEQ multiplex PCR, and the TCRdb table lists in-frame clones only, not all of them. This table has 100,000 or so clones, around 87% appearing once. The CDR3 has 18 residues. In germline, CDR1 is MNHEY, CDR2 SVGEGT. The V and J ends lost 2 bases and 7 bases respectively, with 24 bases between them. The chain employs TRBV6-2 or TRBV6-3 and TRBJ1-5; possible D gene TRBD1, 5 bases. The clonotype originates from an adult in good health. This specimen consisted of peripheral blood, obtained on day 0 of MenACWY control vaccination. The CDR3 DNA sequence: TGTGCCAGCAGTTACCCTAAAGGTAGGACAAGGAACATGCAGCCCCAGCATTTT. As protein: CASSYPKGRTRNMQPQHF.